The rows below give T cell receptor beta chains drawn from one sample of a study of T cells in Graves' hyperthyroidism and ophthalmopathy. Via MiXCR, TCRdb re-called the multiplex PCR reads, giving one row per CDR3 protein. The sample records around 600,000 distinct CDR3 sequences, more than 14% being singletons. Sequencing was done on a sample of blood. Source of these receptors: a woman aged 45 to 65 with Graves' ophthalmopathy. CDR3s leave out the opening cysteine and the closing phenylalanine or tryptophan.

V	J	CDR3
TRBV11-2	TRBJ1-3	ASSPQGAHGNTIY
TRBV5-1	TRBJ2-5	ASTPGDAQETQY
TRBV2	TRBJ2-1	ASRGTGETYNEQF
TRBV20-1	TRBJ2-3	SARDLRTKIDTQY
TRBV11-2	TRBJ2-5	ASRYTGSESQY
TRBV6-2/TRBV6-3	TRBJ2-3	ASTQGTLPTDTQY
TRBV5-1	TRBJ2-1	ASSLPTTSANEQF
TRBV28	TRBJ2-5	ASSLDPFQETQY
TRBV20-1	TRBJ2-7	SARDGASGSYEQY
TRBV12-3/TRBV12-4	TRBJ2-1	ASIGGGSIPPYNEQF
TRBV6-5	TRBJ2-5	ASSYFSGGAQETQY
TRBV5-8	TRBJ2-7	ASSLELAGVYEQY
TRBV28	TRBJ1-5	ASSLARQVGGQPQH
TRBV28	TRBJ2-7	ASSPPGYEQY
TRBV6-2/TRBV6-3	TRBJ2-1	ASRARSPNWEQF
TRBV6-5	TRBJ2-7	ASSYRGDRREYEQY
TRBV27	TRBJ2-7	ASSLLGDKYEQY
TRBV6-5	TRBJ2-3	ASSYTPANSDTQY
TRBV28	TRBJ2-5	ASRLAGTSETQY
TRBV5-1	TRBJ2-1	ASSLAQGAINEQF
TRBV27	TRBJ2-2	ASSPHGTSWTGELF
TRBV18	TRBJ2-3	ASSPTLSSSTDTQY
TRBV7-9	TRBJ2-7	ASSLFGGLAGGPSYEQY
TRBV5-1	TRBJ2-7	ASSLVGADPFGWSYEQY
TRBV28	TRBJ2-7	ASKKGHEQY
TRBV28	TRBJ1-3	ASSFGPGGGSGNTIY
TRBV2	TRBJ1-5	ASSVAGYNQPQH
TRBV7-9	TRBJ2-5	ASSPPRWTQY
TRBV9	TRBJ1-2	ASSVSSSYGYT
TRBV6-1	TRBJ2-7	ASKGLAGPSHEQC
TRBV7-3	TRBJ2-1	ASSLSYGEQF
TRBV20-1	TRBJ1-4	SAWGGQGGFLGPEKLF
TRBV5-1	TRBJ2-7	ASSWTGTDSYEQY
TRBV7-9	TRBJ1-1	ASSSNLDSARPF
TRBV6-5	TRBJ2-1	ASSYSYLTGLTYNEQF
TRBV20-1	TRBJ1-1	SAKGQKENTEAF
TRBV2	TRBJ2-5	ASSSPSGETQY
TRBV2	TRBJ2-7	ASSPSPLSYEQY
TRBV28	TRBJ2-2	ASSPGQGRVLRLTGELF
TRBV12-3/TRBV12-4	TRBJ2-7	ASSSTGEGGYGQY
TRBV6-2/TRBV6-3	TRBJ2-7	ASSPGTDARRSYEQY
TRBV24-1	TRBJ2-7	ATSDHASYEQY
TRBV29-1	TRBJ2-7	SVYSGTSGRRSSYEQY
TRBV5-1	TRBJ2-3	ASSFKGTDTQY
TRBV7-9	TRBJ2-7	ASGARTSGRYEQY
TRBV18	TRBJ2-1	ASSPGLAGAGGDEQF
TRBV7-9	TRBJ2-5	ASSLVVSGETQY
TRBV13	TRBJ2-3	ASSTSSGSGADTQY
TRBV15	TRBJ2-3	ATSTPGLAGSTDTQY
TRBV7-9	TRBJ2-1	ASSSLAGAGEQF
TRBV19	TRBJ1-2	ASTLGSFYGYT
TRBV6-1	TRBJ2-1	ASSESGREKF
TRBV15	TRBJ2-7	ATSIAASSYEQY